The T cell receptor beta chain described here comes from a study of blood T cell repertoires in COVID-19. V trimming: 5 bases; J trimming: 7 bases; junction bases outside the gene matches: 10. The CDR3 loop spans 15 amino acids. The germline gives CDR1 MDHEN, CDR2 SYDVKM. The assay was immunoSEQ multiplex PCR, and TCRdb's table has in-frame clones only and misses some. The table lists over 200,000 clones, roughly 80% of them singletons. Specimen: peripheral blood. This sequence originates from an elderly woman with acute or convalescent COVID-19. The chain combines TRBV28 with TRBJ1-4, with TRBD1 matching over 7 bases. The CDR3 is CASSPPGGFGEKLFF. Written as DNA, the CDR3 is TGTGCCAGCAGTCCCCCAGGGGGTTTCGGTGAAAAACTGTTTTTT.